The rows below give T cell receptor beta chains drawn from one sample of a study of persistence of HIV-infected CD4 T cells. Their specific antigens are unknown. Sequencing used immunoSEQ multiplex PCR; TCRdb keeps in-frame clones, though not all of them. The table shows about 60,000 clones, with over 60% occurring only once. Sequences were derived from CD4+ T cells sorted from PBMCs after approximately 19-hour stimulation, sampled from a patient who received antiretroviral therapy. Source of these receptors: an adult man with HIV who was CMV-seropositive. The CDR3 runs from the conserved cysteine through the conserved F or W. A D gene is named only where the DNA matches it firmly. The size field is filled for only some rows; it gives once, few, many or a size class.

j_call,v_call,d_call,clone_size,cdr3_aa,cdr3_nt
TRBJ1-1,TRBV28,-,-,CASSSPASNTEAFF,TGTGCCAGCAGTTCCCCGGCTTCGAACACTGAAGCTTTCTTT
TRBJ1-3,TRBV15,-,-,CATSRDRLGRSSGNTIYF,TGTGCCACCAGCAGAGATAGGCTGGGACGGAGCTCTGGAAACACCATATATTTT
TRBJ1-3,TRBV19,TRBD1,-,CASSDPGGSGNTIYF,TGTGCCAGTTCCGATCCAGGGGGCTCTGGAAACACCATATATTTT
TRBJ1-1,TRBV7-9,-,-,CASSLLGDTEAFF,TGTGCCAGCAGCTTATTGGGGGACACTGAAGCTTTCTTT
TRBJ1-2,TRBV6-5,-,once,CASSGQFYGYTF,TGTGCCAGCTCAGGGCAGTTTTATGGCTACACCTTC
TRBJ2-6,TRBV6-4,-,-,CASSDSSSGANVLTF,TGTGCCAGCAGTGACTCAAGCTCTGGGGCCAACGTCCTGACTTTC
TRBJ2-6,TRBV6-6,-,-,CASSRHPRDVSSGANVLTF,TGTGCCAGCAGTCGACACCCCAGGGACGTCAGCTCTGGGGCCAACGTCCTGACTTTC
TRBJ2-3,TRBV4-2,TRBD1,-,CASSQPTGISSTDTQYF,TGTGCCAGCAGCCAACCGACAGGGATTTCTAGCACAGATACGCAGTATTTT
TRBJ1-5,TRBV18,-,-,CASSPGINQPQHF,TGTGCCAGCTCACCAGGCATCAATCAGCCCCAGCATTTT
TRBJ1-1,TRBV6-5,TRBD1,-,CASSPGTGGTEAFF,TGTGCCAGCAGTCCCGGGACAGGGGGCACTGAAGCTTTCTTT
TRBJ1-1,TRBV27,-,-,CASSTQTGNTEAFF,TGTGCCAGCAGTACGCAAACAGGGAACACTGAAGCTTTCTTT
TRBJ2-4,TRBV18,-,-,CASSPAGANIQYF,TGTGCCAGCTCACCAGCGGGGGCAAACATTCAGTACTTC
TRBJ2-6,TRBV24-1,-,-,CATSEGLAANVLTF,TGTGCCACCAGTGAGGGATTAGCGGCCAACGTCCTGACTTTC
TRBJ2-3,TRBV12-1,-,-,CASSSTDTQYF,TGTGCCAGCAGCTCTACAGATACGCAGTATTTT
TRBJ1-3,TRBV5-1,-,few,CASSEGGPLGNTIYF,TGCGCCAGCAGCGAGGGAGGTCCTTTAGGAAACACCATATATTTT
TRBJ2-2,TRBV14,TRBD2,-,CASSQEGLAVNTGELFF,TGTGCCAGCAGCCAAGAGGGACTAGCGGTGAACACCGGGGAGCTGTTTTTT
TRBJ2-2,TRBV6-6,-,-,CASSQARGQNTGELFF,TGTGCCAGCAGTCAGGCTCGGGGACAAAACACCGGGGAGCTGTTTTTT
TRBJ1-6,TRBV5-5,TRBD1,-,CASSSTGDSPLHF,TGTGCCAGCAGCTCAACAGGGGACTCACCCCTCCACTTT
TRBJ2-1,TRBV24-1,-,-,CATSDSPERRPYNEQFF,TGTGCCACCAGTGATTCCCCCGAGAGGCGTCCCTACAATGAGCAGTTCTTC
TRBJ1-6,TRBV7-8,TRBD1,-,CASSSLRQGSNSPLHF,TGTGCCAGCAGCTCTCTCCGACAGGGGTCTAATTCACCCCTCCACTTT
TRBJ1-2,TRBV6-5,TRBD1,-,CASSSGQATYGYTF,TGTGCCAGCAGTTCGGGACAGGCTACATATGGCTACACCTTC
TRBJ2-6,TRBV18,TRBD1,-,CASSPPNRGLDGANVLTF,TGTGCCAGCTCACCACCGAACAGGGGGCTGGATGGGGCCAACGTCCTGACTTTC
TRBJ1-1,TRBV6-5,-,-,CASSYSQGGNTEAFF,TGTGCCAGCAGTTACAGTCAGGGCGGAAACACTGAAGCTTTCTTT
TRBJ1-1,TRBV6-5,-,-,CASSQYDRNTEAFF,TGTGCCAGCAGCCAATATGACAGGAACACTGAAGCTTTCTTT
TRBJ2-7,TRBV27,TRBD1,few,CASSSGQGRSYEQYF,TGTGCCAGCAGTTCGGGACAGGGAAGATCCTACGAGCAGTACTTC
TRBJ1-4,TRBV18,TRBD1,-,CASSPQGGQEKLFF,TGTGCCAGCTCACCCCAGGGGGGCCAGGAAAAACTGTTTTTT
TRBJ1-1,TRBV9,-,-,CASSLGGREEAFF,TGTGCCAGCAGCCTAGGGGGGCGGGAAGAAGCTTTCTTT
TRBJ2-2,TRBV7-9,-,few,CASSLASAGELFF,TGTGCCAGCAGCTTAGCGTCCGCCGGGGAGCTGTTTTTT
TRBJ1-5,TRBV12-3/TRBV12-4,-,-,CASSSPPNQPQHF,TGTGCCAGCAGCTCTCCTCCCAATCAGCCCCAGCATTTT
TRBJ1-5,TRBV19,-,-,CASSIEISGGVQPQHF,TGTGCCAGTAGTATTGAAATTTCGGGGGGGGTCCAGCCCCAGCATTTT
TRBJ2-1,TRBV4-2,TRBD2,-,CASSQTVTSPYNEQFF,TGTGCCAGCAGCCAAACGGTGACTAGCCCCTACAATGAGCAGTTCTTC
TRBJ2-3,TRBV28,TRBD2,-,CASSSLIPGLAGGHRTQYF,TGTGCCAGCAGTTCCCTTATACCGGGACTAGCGGGGGGGCATCGTACGCAGTATTTT
TRBJ2-5,TRBV5-1,TRBD1,-,CASSPAGQGGGETQYF,TGCGCCAGCAGCCCGGCCGGACAGGGGGGAGGAGAGACCCAGTACTTC
TRBJ1-2,TRBV15,-,-,CATSREAGYGYTF,TGTGCCACCAGCAGAGAAGCAGGCTATGGCTACACCTTC
TRBJ1-2,TRBV7-9,-,-,CASSSLIGQRGNYGYTF,TGTGCCAGCAGCTCCTTAATAGGACAGCGGGGTAACTATGGCTACACCTTC
TRBJ1-5,TRBV2,-,-,CASSRPGGNQPQHF,TGTGCCAGCAGCCGCCCTGGGGGCAATCAGCCCCAGCATTTT
TRBJ2-1,TRBV28,TRBD2,once,CASSQGTSGILTYNEQFF,TGTGCCAGCAGCCAGGGGACTAGCGGAATCTTAACCTACAATGAGCAGTTCTTC
TRBJ1-1,TRBV4-2,-,-,CASSLGGNTEAFF,TGTGCCAGCTCTTTGGGGGGGAACACTGAAGCTTTCTTT
TRBJ2-1,TRBV18,TRBD2,-,CASSPPLGGIGDEQFF,TGTGCCAGCTCACCACCTCTCGGGGGGATTGGGGATGAGCAGTTCTTC
TRBJ2-3,TRBV6-5,-,few,CASTKGGTVDTQYF,TGTGCCAGCACTAAAGGGGGGACAGTTGATACGCAGTATTTT
TRBJ2-7,TRBV6-5,-,-,CASSRSTGSYEQYF,TGTGCCAGCAGCCGCTCTACAGGGTCCTACGAGCAGTACTTC
TRBJ2-1,TRBV7-3,-,-,CASAGGSYNEQFF,TGTGCCAGCGCCGGAGGCTCCTACAATGAGCAGTTCTTC
TRBJ1-1,TRBV19,-,-,CASSMLYPGAVEAFF,TGTGCCAGTAGTATGTTGTACCCGGGGGCGGTTGAAGCTTTCTTT
TRBJ2-7,TRBV11-2,TRBD2,-,CASSLDLPGLAGVSHEQYF,TGTGCCAGCAGCTTAGATCTCCCCGGGCTAGCGGGGGTCTCCCACGAGCAGTACTTC
TRBJ2-2,TRBV28,-,-,CASSPDTQLTGELFF,TGTGCCAGCAGCCCGGACACTCAATTAACCGGGGAGCTGTTTTTT
TRBJ2-2,TRBV19,-,-,CASSSAGTTGELFF,TGTGCCAGTAGTTCAGCTGGGACTACCGGGGAGCTGTTTTTT
TRBJ2-3,TRBV28,-,-,CASRSNWEDTQYF,TGTGCCAGCAGATCCAACTGGGAAGATACGCAGTATTTT
TRBJ1-5,TRBV2,-,-,CASSEALGSNQPQHF,TGTGCCAGCAGTGAAGCACTCGGCAGTAATCAGCCCCAGCATTTT
TRBJ2-6,TRBV18,-,-,CASSPWGGLSGANVLTF,TGTGCCAGCTCACCATGGGGTGGGCTCTCTGGGGCCAACGTCCTGACTTTC
TRBJ2-7,TRBV4-1,-,once,CASSQSKSGRPPSSYEQYF,TGCGCCAGCAGCCAGTCAAAGAGTGGTAGACCACCGAGCTCCTACGAGCAGTACTTC
TRBJ2-7,TRBV9,-,once,CASSAGAETYEQYF,TGTGCCAGCAGCGCGGGGGCCGAAACCTACGAGCAGTACTTC
TRBJ1-2,TRBV5-4,TRBD1,-,CASSSWGTGPNYGYTF,TGTGCCAGCAGCTCCTGGGGGACAGGTCCTAACTATGGCTACACCTTC
TRBJ1-5,TRBV7-2,-,-,CASSLVVGGNQPQHF,TGTGCCAGCAGCTTAGTTGTGGGAGGGAATCAGCCCCAGCATTTT
TRBJ2-7,TRBV5-1,-,few,CASSLGRGLYEQYF,TGCGCCAGCAGCTTAGGGAGGGGGCTCTACGAGCAGTACTTC
TRBJ1-6,TRBV14,TRBD1,few,CASSQEPLRQGGRSPLHF,TGTGCCAGCAGCCAAGAGCCTCTACGACAGGGGGGTCGATCACCCCTCCACTTT